This paragraph reports one T cell receptor (beta chain). Its cognate antigen has yet to be identified. No base quality values were provided; no much bigger clone lies one nucleotide off. The roughly 39 donors, aged about 6 to 100 years, were systemically healthy Caucasian individuals from Russia. Each donor gave ten milliliters of peripheral blood, collected into EDTA-treated Vacutainer tubes. Ficoll-Paque density-gradient centrifugation was used to isolate PBMCs, with at least 7 million per sample. Trizol reagent was used to extract total RNA from the PBMCs, yielding at least 5 micrograms per sample. The percentages of naive CD45RAhigh/CD27high T cells were determined by flow cytometry on a PBMC aliquot from every donor. The library was prepared using 5' RACE. These reads were obtained on an Illumina HiSeq 2500. The second PCR ran for roughly 6 to 11 cycles and used a J-beta primer mix along with a sample-barcoded 5' primer. Each TCR beta cDNA molecule received a unique molecular identifier from a template-switch 5' adaptor carrying 12 random nucleotides. Each sample yielded at least 2.5 million CDR3-containing paired-end reads. All of the RNA was converted into first-strand cDNA using the Mint cDNA synthesis kit, with a TRBC-specific oligonucleotide serving as the primer. Following uracil-DNA glycosylase treatment, all cDNA underwent a first 18-cycle PCR with the universal primers M1SS and BC2_uni_R. The study's processing was this. Normalization of each sample was performed by random selection of 1 million high-quality reads, each carrying a distinct molecular identifier. Reads sharing molecular identifiers were discarded rather than binned into consensus sequences. MiTCR, set to a Q25 quality threshold and the strictest error-elimination algorithm, was used for CDR3 identification, clonotype clustering and error correction. A nonparametric unseen species model using Euler transformation provided a lower-bound estimate of total TCR beta diversity. The public reads were run again by TCRdb, first through fastp at Q25 and then through MiXCR, and only productive beta chains were kept. Here each entry gathers all rows of one CDR3 protein and keeps the most common genes and DNA. The V and J calls come from TCRdb's annotation, not from the publication. The sample contains about 1,400,000 distinct CDR3 sequences, approximately 59% of them found a single time. The top ten clonotypes cover under 8.5% of the sample.

The data are from a study of blood T cells in healthy people across ages (dated by TCRdb to the mid-2010s). Broadly, across the study: Template switching captured roughly one uniquely barcoded TCR beta cDNA molecule per two T cells in model experiments. Using deep sequencing normalized with unique cDNA molecular identifiers, the study measured how TCR beta repertoire diversity changes with age. Donors of different ages were randomly distributed across sequencing lanes to avoid experimental bias. Two additional independent replicas of 1 million unique cDNA reads from the same blood draw were analyzed for two donors (one aged 18 to 29 and one aged 80 or older). The donors were divided into four age groups: young (average about 15 years), middle-aged (approximately 42), aged (approximately 62) and long-lived (about 79).

Study-wide findings and limitations: Compared with the aged group, the long-lived group had more naive CD4+ T cells, fewer expanded clones and increased TCR diversity, a pattern suggesting age selection. Total diversity estimates from one million sequenced T cells were considered lower bounds and underestimates. The CMV infection status of donors was not known, potentially confounding age-related changes in expanded clonotypes. Since profiling was done on bulk unsorted PBMCs, naive and antigen-experienced compartments could not be conclusively compared. As age increased, observed TCR beta diversity per million T cells dropped in a roughly linear way, and a significant reduction was already evident by age roughly 36. There was a strong correlation between observed TCR beta diversity and the percentage of naive T cells measured by flow cytometry.

From a lookup of the germline V gene, CDR1 and CDR2 are KGHSH and LQKENI. Taken from cysteine to phenylalanine, the CDR3 has 15 residues. CDR3 DNA is the only sequence kept; it has 45 bases, read in frame from the first base. A distance of 7 bases separates the germline ends of V and J, which lose 3 bases and 1 base respectively. The sequence joins TRBV18 to TRBJ2-6, with the identity of the D gene unclear. This TCR was recovered from a man in his late teens or twenties in good health. The material sequenced was blood. The nucleotide sequence is given as TGTGCCAGCTCACCGGCTATGTCTGGGGCCAACGTCCTGACTTTC. The translation is CASSPAMSGANVLTF.